This TCR beta chain was obtained from a study of blood T cells in healthy people across ages. Study-wide points: Those diversity estimates obtained from one million T cells were thought to be underestimates.

Every participating donor contributed approximately 10 milliliters of peripheral blood through a draw. The second PCR ran about 6 to 12 cycles with a sample-barcoded 5' primer and J-beta primers. A template-switch adaptor with 12 random nucleotides tagged each cDNA molecule. TCRdb re-called the 5' RACE reads with MiXCR, one entry per CDR3 protein. The sample records about 2 million distinct CDR3 sequences, around 50% being singletons. Only a few counts were recorded for this clonotype. Its antigen remains unidentified. The sequencing input was blood. The sequence was collected from a woman aged 40 to 50 in good health.

The CDR3 protein is CATSETGDSYEQYF. CDR3 DNA sequence: TGTGCCACCAGTGAAACAGGGGATTCCTACGAGCAGTACTTC. The chain couples TRBV24-1 to TRBJ2-7; TRBD1 matches at 7 bases. Germline V CDR1 and CDR2: KGHDR, SFDVKD. The CDR3 loop spans 14 amino acids. The V segment lost 4 bases and the J segment 1 base; nucleotides outside the gene matches: 3.